The 10 T cell receptor beta chains listed next were all sequenced from one sample in a study of blood T cell repertoires in COVID-19. Using immunoSEQ multiplex PCR, the repertoire was profiled, and TCRdb retains in-frame clones only, with some absent. In the table there are about 56,000 clones, 80% to 85% of which are singletons. Sequencing was performed on peripheral blood. These receptors originate from a woman of 80 years or more with acute or convalescent COVID-19.

As DNA, the CDR3 is TGTGCCTGGGCAGACCGAGGGAGACTGTTTTTT. Protein: CAWADRGRLFF. The chain links TRBV30 to TRBJ1-4, with D uncertain. The CDR3 contains 11 residues. Trimming took off 5 bases at V and 13 bases at J, with 14 bases between the two ends. CDR1 and CDR2 (germline): GTSNPN, SVGIG (reference sequence).

V and J are TRBV19 and TRBJ2-1; 11 bases are a match to TRBD1. The CDR3 runs 15 residues. Looked up from germline, CDR1 is LNHDA and CDR2 is SQIVND (reference sequence). J lost 5 bases, V lost 4 bases, and 4 bases had no gene match. The CDR3 DNA is TGTGCCAGTAGTACCGGGACAGGGGGACACAATGAGCAGTTCTTC. Translating it yields CASSTGTGGHNEQFF.

The chain employs TRBV6-5 and TRBJ1-2; TRBD1 matches 11 bases. The germline V gene encodes CDR1 MNHEY and CDR2 SVGAGI. V trimming: 7 bases; J trimming: 7 bases; junction bases outside the gene matches: 5. This CDR3 spans 13 amino acids. CDR3: CASKQGTGGGYTF. The CDR3 coding sequence is TGTGCCAGCAAGCAAGGGACAGGGGGTGGCTACACCTTC.

This chain uses TRBV27 with TRBJ2-7, with 10 bases that match TRBD1. Per the germline V gene, CDR1 is MNHEY and CDR2 is SMNVEV (reference sequence). V lost 7 bases to trimming and J lost 5 bases; unmatched junction nucleotides: 5. The CDR3 has 13 residues. CDR3 nucleotides: TGTGCCAGCACGACCGGGACAGGGGACGAGCAGTACTTC. This codes for CASTTGTGDEQYF.

The chain has TRBV2 and TRBJ2-7, with 14 positions matching TRBD2. Germline CDR1 and CDR2: SNHLY and FYNNEI. J gave up 6 bases and V 7 bases, and 5 bases lay outside the gene matches. CDR3 size: 14 residues. The CDR3 here is CASILGTSGGEQYF. The CDR3 nucleotides read TGTGCCAGCATCCTTGGGACTAGCGGGGGCGAGCAGTACTTC.

This clone was found a few times. An end of the junction differs from the germline gene, which may be a read error. This chain links TRBV7-6 with TRBJ1-1; D possibly corresponds to TRBD1 (5 bases). CDR3 length: 14 residues. Germline CDR1 and CDR2: SGHVS and FNYEAQ. The CDR3: CASCLGVLGTVAFF. The CDR3 bases are TGTGCCAGCTGCTTAGGGGTCCTGGGGACTGTAGCTTTCTTT.

The V gene is TRBV5-1, the J gene TRBJ2-5, with a tentative D call TRBD2 (5 bases). Germline loops: CDR1 SGHRS, CDR2 YFSETQ. V was cut by 0 bases and J by 7 bases, with 13 bases left in between. CDR3 length: 14 amino acids. The CDR3 reads CASSLAGNEVTQYF. The CDR3 nucleotides read TGCGCCAGCAGCTTGGCCGGGAATGAAGTGACCCAGTACTTC.

A few counts support this clone. The chain combines TRBV2 with TRBJ1-2; 8 bases map to TRBD1. The CDR3 runs to 15 residues. Germline values: CDR1 SNHLY, CDR2 FYNNEI. The V and J ends lost 7 bases and 3 bases, in that order; junction bases with no gene match: 10. The CDR3 protein is CASNGDRTTYYGYTF. DNA of the CDR3: TGTGCCAGCAATGGGGACAGGACTACCTACTATGGCTACACCTTC. Complete variable domain (other parts from reference TRBV2 and TRBJ1-2): EPEVTQTPSHQVTQMGQEVILRCVPISNHLYFYWYRQILGQKVEFLVSFYNNEISEKSEIFDDQFSVERPDGSNFTLKIRSTKLEDSAMYFCASNGDRTTYYGYTFGSGTRLTVV.

The V call is TRBV24-1, the J call TRBJ1-2, with D unresolved. The V gene's germline CDR1 is KGHDR and CDR2 SFDVKD. The CDR3 has 15 residues. V was shortened by 5 bases and J by 6 bases, with 18 bases between the two germline ends. The CDR3 DNA is TGTGCCACCAGTGCCTCTGCCTCGGAGACGAATGGCTACACCTTC. It translates to CATSASASETNGYTF.

The rearrangement links TRBV5-1 to TRBJ1-1; 8 positions agree with TRBD1. This CDR3 is built from 13 residues. CDR1 SGHRS and CDR2 YFSETQ come from the germline V gene. The V and J ends lost 5 bases and 2 bases, in that order; junction bases with no gene match: 2. In DNA, the CDR3 is TGCGCCAGCAGACAGGGGGGTAACACTGAAGCTTTCTTT. It encodes CASRQGGNTEAFF.